Described below is a single T cell receptor (beta chain) sequence and its context. Its antigen remains undetermined. No base quality values were provided; no much bigger clone lies one nucleotide off. Using the deep immunoSEQ assay, multiplex PCR amplified TCR CDR3 regions from genomic DNA. Genomic DNA extracted from each cell subset was distributed evenly over all wells of several immunoSEQ 96-well plates, and each plate served as one replicate. For sorted subsets, 200 to 250 ng of genomic DNA, equivalent to around 29,000 T cell genomes, went into each replicate PCR. Purified libraries were measured with a Qubit 3.0 fluorometer, size-checked on a Bioanalyzer 2100, and measured again with the KAPA Library Quantification kit. Each immunoSEQ 96-well plate was sequenced on its own single-read 150-cycle Illumina NextSeq 550 flow cell. The original pipeline was this. Because the immunoSEQ output included only junctional sequences and no quality scores, the filtering could not be the same as the filtering used for full-length reads. Sequences were annotated with PyIR, a Python wrapper for IgBLAST v1.9, and V/J genes and CDR3 were assigned using IMGT germline references. Reads were removed for weak V/J assignments (E-value above 1e-6), missing CDR3, stop codons, out-of-frame junctions, or ambiguous translated residues. V3J clonotypes were defined as sequences sharing the same inferred V gene, J gene, and CDR3 amino acid sequence. To compute the percentage overlap between repertoires, the number of shared unique clonotypes was divided by the size of the smaller repertoire. Repertoire richness was assessed with RTK rarefaction, the Chao1 estimator, and Recon v2.1 estimates of unobserved clonotypes. Generation probabilities were computed with OLGA for all TCRbeta clonotypes obtained by the gDNA method from several donors. TCRdb's version of the immuneACCESS table is confined to in-frame rearrangements and falls short of the full clone set. An unresolved V gene accounts for under half of the shortfall where checked; the remainder is of unknown origin. V, J and clone size reflect that table, while D and trimming were determined from the DNA. The sample table contains 2 million to 3 million clones; only one count was recorded for 93% of them. The ten largest clones take up approximately 0.36% of the sample.

This sample is part of a study of shared clonotypes between healthy human individuals (dated by TCRdb to about 2020). For context, the study as a whole: The cohort comprised two women and a few men aged 18 to 49 years. The study deeply sequenced blood TCR repertoires of about 5 healthy adults to estimate repertoire size and the extent of clonotype sharing between individuals. Between about 0.85 and 9.5 billion PBMCs per donor were obtained by leukapheresis. Different laboratories and diverse techniques were used to prepare libraries and sequence TCR repertoires, to increase sequencing depth and limit assay-specific biases. For each donor, CD4 naive and CD4 memory were each given three plates, CD8 naive was given two plates, and CD8 memory was given one plate.

The germline V gene sets CDR1 to SGHTA and CDR2 to FQGNSA. Trimming costs V 5 bases and J 6 bases, and their ends lie 20 bases apart. From the cysteine through the phenylalanine, the CDR3 covers 16 amino acids. Only CDR3 DNA remains: 48 bases, in frame from the first base. The donors were healthy, HIV-negative adults who had no recently reported acute infections or vaccinations. Every donor was a Caucasian adult living in Nashville, Tennessee, USA. Magnetic negative selection was used to enrich CD4+ T cells, after which naive cells were positively selected on CD45RA and the negative fraction became the memory subset. After blood collection by leukapheresis, PBMCs were isolated using Ficoll-Histopaque density gradient centrifugation and then cryopreserved in the vapor phase of liquid nitrogen. Analytical flow cytometry was used to check the purity and quantity of each magnetically sorted T cell population. From each sorted fraction, genomic DNA was isolated and quantified by UV absorbance on a Nanodrop 2000c.

The full study reports these points: Across four donors, approximately 5% of naive CD4, approximately 4% of naive CD8, about 2% of memory CD4, and approximately 0.4% of memory CD8 clonotypes were shared. Naive subsets generally had larger estimated clonotype richness than memory subsets did. Sampling was limited to blood, and TCR repertoires in tissue likely differ from TCR repertoires in blood. Even with the large sequencing depth, rarefaction of the sorted-subset datasets indicated that sequencing was incomplete. Pairwise subsampling indicated that sequencing depth was expected to affect the degree of clonotype sharing among donors. Compared with non-shared clonotypes, the clonotypes found in all four sorted-subset donors had higher generation probabilities. The small number of donors limited the genetic and exposure-history diversity represented.

The chain uses TRBV7-2 and TRBJ2-1; the best D guess is TRBD2, with 6 bases matching. The sequence derives from a man between 18 and 35 years old in good health. Some clones in this sample may be carry-over from other donors' samples. The sequencing sample was made of naive CD4+ T cells from PBMCs. The cell subset or site label here, explained by the study, means: CD45RA+ positively selected. The nucleotide sequence is TGTGCCAGCAGCAGGAGGGGAGCGCCCACGGCCAATGAGCAGTTCTTC. It translates to CASSRRGAPTANEQFF.